The 4 T cell receptor beta chains below all came from one sample that was sequenced in a study of technical replicates of blood from several donors. Here immunoSEQ multiplex PCR was the method, and the copy in TCRdb shows in-frame clones only, minus some. The sample lists approximately 87,000 clones, roughly 95% occurring once. Material for sequencing was T cells isolated from PBMCs. The source is a human donor in good health.

Points on this clone: Sequence at one end of the junction differs from germline and may be a read error. The rearrangement uses TRBV7-7 and TRBJ1-1; D gene ambiguous. This CDR3 region has 13 residues. Germline V gene data show CDR1 as SSHAT and CDR2 as FNYEAQ (reference sequence). CDR3 sequence: CASSLVRNTEAFF. CDR3 sequence (DNA): TGTGCTAGCAGCTTAGTCAGGAACACTGAAGCTTTCTTT. Full variable domain (outside the CDR3, taken from reference TRBV7-7 and TRBJ1-1): GAGVSQSPRYKVTKRGQDVTLRCDPISSHATLYWYQQALGQGPEFLTYFNYEAQPDKSGLPSDRFSAERPEGSISTLTIQRTEQRDSAMYRCASSLVRNTEAFFGQGTRLTVV.

The chain recombines TRBV6-1 with TRBJ1-1; tentative D call: TRBD1 (6 bases). Trimming took 6 bases from V and 5 from J, leaving 13 bases between them. There are 13 residues in the CDR3. Germline V gives CDR1 MNHNS, CDR2 SASEGT. CDR3 sequence (DNA): TGTGCCAGCAGCGCAGCAGGGGATACTGAAGCTTTCTTT. As protein: CASSAAGDTEAFF.

The chain couples TRBV15 to TRBJ2-3; 9 bases align to TRBD1. Germline CDR1 LNHNV, CDR2 YYDKDF (reference sequence). The CDR3 is made up of 13 amino acids. V was clipped by 9 bases and J by 4 bases; unmatched bases: 5. This chain's CDR3 is CATGQGIPDTQYF. DNA of the CDR3: TGTGCCACAGGACAGGGGATCCCAGATACGCAGTATTTT.

V and J are TRBV5-4 and TRBJ1-4; D unresolved. V was pared by 0 bases and J by 4 bases, with 7 bases between. CDR1 SGHNT and CDR2 YYREEE come from the germline V gene (reference sequence). The CDR3 consists of 14 residues. Here the CDR3 reads CASSLDSYNEKLFF. The CDR3 DNA sequence: TGTGCCAGCAGCTTGGACAGCTATAATGAAAAACTGTTTTTT.